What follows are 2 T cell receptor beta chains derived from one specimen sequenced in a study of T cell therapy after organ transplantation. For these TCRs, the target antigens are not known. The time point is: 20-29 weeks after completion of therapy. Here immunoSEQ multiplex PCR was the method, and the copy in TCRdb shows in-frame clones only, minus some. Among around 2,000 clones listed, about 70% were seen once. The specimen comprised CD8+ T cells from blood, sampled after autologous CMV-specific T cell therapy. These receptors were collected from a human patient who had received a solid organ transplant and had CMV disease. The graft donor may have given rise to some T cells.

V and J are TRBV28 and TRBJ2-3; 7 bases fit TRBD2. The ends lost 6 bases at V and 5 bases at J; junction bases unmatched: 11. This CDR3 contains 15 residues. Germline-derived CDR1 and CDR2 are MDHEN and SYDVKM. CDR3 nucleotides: TGTGCCAGCAGCGGCATCGGGACTACCCGAGATACGCAGTATTTT. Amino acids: CASSGIGTTRDTQYF.

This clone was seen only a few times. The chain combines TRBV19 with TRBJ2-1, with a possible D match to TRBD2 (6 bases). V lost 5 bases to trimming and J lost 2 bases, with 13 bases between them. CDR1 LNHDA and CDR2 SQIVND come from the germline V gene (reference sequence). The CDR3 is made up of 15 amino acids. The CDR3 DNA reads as TGTGCCAGTAGTCCGGGACTCCATGCCTACAATGAGCAGTTCTTC. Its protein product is CASSPGLHAYNEQFF.